These T cell receptor beta chains were read from a single sample in a study of T cell responses to AZD1222 COVID-19 vaccine. This table comes from immunoSEQ multiplex PCR, and its TCRdb copy is limited to in-frame clones, with some not included. The data hold some 190,000 clones, with 80% to 95% observed a single time. Sequencing was performed on peripheral blood, taken 28 days after the second AZD1222 dose. All receptors come from an adult who received the AZD1222 COVID-19 vaccine. Both conserved end residues are part of each CDR3. The order of the fields is V gene, D gene, J gene, clone size, CDR3 protein, CDR3 DNA. D genes are given only for firm matches. Only some rows state a clone size, as once, few, many or a class for expanded clones.

v_call: TRBV27
d_call: .
j_call: TRBJ1-5
clone_size: .
cdr3_aa: CASSSRGYSNQPQHF
cdr3_nt: TGTGCCAGCAGTTCCAGGGGTTATAGCAATCAGCCCCAGCATTTT

v_call: TRBV29-1
d_call: TRBD2
j_call: TRBJ2-5
clone_size: .
cdr3_aa: CSVRTSGSFQETQYF
cdr3_nt: TGCAGCGTCAGGACTAGCGGGAGTTTCCAAGAGACCCAGTACTTC

v_call: TRBV7-9
d_call: TRBD1
j_call: TRBJ1-5
clone_size: .
cdr3_aa: CASSSTGADFHSNQPQHF
cdr3_nt: TGTGCCAGCAGCTCGACAGGGGCGGACTTTCATAGCAATCAGCCCCAGCATTTT

v_call: TRBV11-1
d_call: .
j_call: TRBJ2-5
clone_size: .
cdr3_aa: CASSLSYGTQETQYF
cdr3_nt: TGTGCCAGCAGCTTAAGCTACGGGACCCAAGAGACCCAGTACTTC

v_call: TRBV19
d_call: .
j_call: TRBJ1-3
clone_size: .
cdr3_aa: CASSPFAGNTIYF
cdr3_nt: TGTGCCAGTAGTCCTTTCGCTGGAAACACCATATATTTT

v_call: TRBV2
d_call: .
j_call: TRBJ1-5
clone_size: once
cdr3_aa: CAGGNGGIQPQHF
cdr3_nt: TGTGCCGGAGGCAATGGAGGGATACAGCCCCAGCATTTT

v_call: TRBV30
d_call: .
j_call: TRBJ1-5
clone_size: .
cdr3_aa: CAWSVLGQYSNQPQHF
cdr3_nt: TGTGCCTGGAGTGTACTAGGACAATATAGCAATCAGCCCCAGCATTTT

v_call: TRBV28
d_call: .
j_call: TRBJ1-4
clone_size: once
cdr3_aa: CASSRHRANEKLFF
cdr3_nt: TGTGCCAGCAGTCGCCACCGGGCTAATGAAAAACTGTTTTTT

v_call: TRBV19
d_call: .
j_call: TRBJ1-5
clone_size: .
cdr3_aa: CASRKSAVGSSNQPQHF
cdr3_nt: TGTGCCAGTAGAAAATCCGCCGTGGGATCGAGCAATCAGCCCCAGCATTTT

v_call: TRBV5-1
d_call: TRBD1
j_call: TRBJ2-3
clone_size: .
cdr3_aa: CASSQDRGWGDTQYF
cdr3_nt: TGCGCCAGCAGCCAAGACAGGGGCTGGGGAGATACGCAGTATTTT

v_call: TRBV25-1
d_call: .
j_call: TRBJ1-6
clone_size: .
cdr3_aa: CASSEGRGRWNSPLHF
cdr3_nt: TGTGCCAGCAGTGAAGGACGGGGCCGGTGGAATTCACCCCTCCACTTT

v_call: TRBV5-6
d_call: .
j_call: TRBJ1-4
clone_size: .
cdr3_aa: CASSPPSGAKLFF
cdr3_nt: TGTGCCAGCAGCCCCCCTTCCGGGGCAAAACTGTTTTTT

v_call: TRBV29-1
d_call: .
j_call: TRBJ2-3
clone_size: .
cdr3_aa: CSVGEGGTDTQYF
cdr3_nt: TGCAGCGTGGGGGAAGGGGGCACAGATACGCAGTATTTT

v_call: TRBV6-6
d_call: TRBD2
j_call: TRBJ2-1
clone_size: .
cdr3_aa: CASSSLRSGGDNEQFF
cdr3_nt: TGTGCCAGCAGTTCCCTTAGGAGCGGGGGGGACAATGAGCAGTTCTTC

v_call: TRBV6-5
d_call: TRBD1
j_call: TRBJ1-1
clone_size: .
cdr3_aa: CATRTGEGDTEAFF
cdr3_nt: TGTGCCACCCGGACAGGGGAAGGAGACACTGAAGCTTTCTTT

v_call: TRBV7-9
d_call: .
j_call: TRBJ1-2
clone_size: few
cdr3_aa: CASSLGGSYGYTF
cdr3_nt: TGTGCCAGCAGCTTAGGAGGGAGCTATGGCTACACCTTC

v_call: TRBV4-3
d_call: .
j_call: TRBJ1-1
clone_size: .
cdr3_aa: CASSQEGRPGHLNTEAFF
cdr3_nt: TGCGCCAGCAGCCAAGAGGGGCGGCCGGGACACTTGAACACTGAAGCTTTCTTT

v_call: TRBV9
d_call: .
j_call: TRBJ1-4
clone_size: .
cdr3_aa: CASSVGASTNEKLFF
cdr3_nt: TGTGCCAGCAGCGTAGGCGCTTCAACTAATGAAAAACTGTTTTTT

v_call: TRBV5-6
d_call: .
j_call: TRBJ1-1
clone_size: once
cdr3_aa: CASSLVGVLQSDTEAFF
cdr3_nt: TGTGCCAGCAGCTTGGTGGGGGTCCTTCAGTCGGACACTGAAGCTTTCTTT

v_call: TRBV6-6
d_call: TRBD1
j_call: TRBJ2-7
clone_size: once
cdr3_aa: CASRSRDRGLYEQYF
cdr3_nt: TGTGCCAGCAGATCCCGGGACAGGGGGTTATACGAGCAGTACTTC

v_call: TRBV19
d_call: .
j_call: TRBJ1-5
clone_size: .
cdr3_aa: CASSASGDQPQHF
cdr3_nt: TGTGCCAGTAGTGCCTCGGGAGATCAGCCCCAGCATTTT

v_call: TRBV6-4
d_call: .
j_call: TRBJ2-2
clone_size: .
cdr3_aa: CASSEGNTGELFF
cdr3_nt: TGTGCCAGCAGTGAGGGGAACACCGGGGAGCTGTTTTTT

v_call: TRBV10-3
d_call: TRBD1
j_call: TRBJ2-1
clone_size: .
cdr3_aa: CATLGDRGSNEQFF
cdr3_nt: TGTGCCACCCTTGGGGACAGGGGTTCCAATGAGCAGTTCTTC

v_call: TRBV5-1
d_call: .
j_call: TRBJ2-5
clone_size: .
cdr3_aa: CASSPRPDAETQYF
cdr3_nt: TGCGCCAGCAGCCCAAGGCCCGACGCGGAGACCCAGTACTTC

v_call: TRBV3-1/TRBV3-2
d_call: .
j_call: TRBJ2-7
clone_size: .
cdr3_aa: CASSQGRAGEQYF
cdr3_nt: TGTGCCAGCAGCCAAGGGAGGGCGGGCGAGCAGTACTTC

v_call: TRBV27
d_call: TRBD2
j_call: TRBJ2-7
clone_size: once
cdr3_aa: CASSLGEQVPPGLEPDEQYF
cdr3_nt: TGTGCCAGCAGCTTGGGGGAACAGGTTCCACCGGGACTAGAGCCCGACGAGCAGTACTTC

v_call: TRBV9
d_call: TRBD2
j_call: TRBJ2-3
clone_size: .
cdr3_aa: CASSPRTSGGAHTQYF
cdr3_nt: TGTGCCAGCAGCCCCCGGACTAGCGGGGGGGCCCATACGCAGTATTTT

v_call: TRBV30
d_call: .
j_call: TRBJ1-5
clone_size: once
cdr3_aa: CAWSSSAQPQHF
cdr3_nt: TGTGCCTGGAGTTCCAGTGCTCAGCCCCAGCATTTT

v_call: TRBV6-2/TRBV6-3
d_call: .
j_call: TRBJ2-3
clone_size: .
cdr3_aa: CASSSGTATTDTQYF
cdr3_nt: TGTGCCAGCAGTTCCGGGACCGCGACTACAGATACGCAGTATTTT

v_call: TRBV7-3
d_call: .
j_call: TRBJ1-6
clone_size: .
cdr3_aa: CASSLNQQRHNSPLHF
cdr3_nt: TGTGCCAGCAGCTTAAACCAGCAGCGACATAATTCACCCCTCCACTTT

v_call: TRBV18
d_call: .
j_call: TRBJ1-4
clone_size: .
cdr3_aa: CASSPARGEKLFF
cdr3_nt: TGTGCCAGCTCCCCCGCCCGGGGTGAAAAACTGTTTTTT

v_call: TRBV19
d_call: .
j_call: TRBJ1-2
clone_size: .
cdr3_aa: CASRALTNYGYTF
cdr3_nt: TGTGCCAGTAGAGCCCTTACTAACTATGGCTACACCTTC

v_call: TRBV7-3
d_call: TRBD2
j_call: TRBJ2-3
clone_size: few
cdr3_aa: CASSFLGGSPDTQYF
cdr3_nt: TGTGCCAGCAGCTTTCTGGGAGGGAGCCCAGATACGCAGTATTTT

v_call: TRBV5-1
d_call: TRBD1
j_call: TRBJ1-1
clone_size: .
cdr3_aa: CASSLVVLTGGMNTEAFF
cdr3_nt: TGCGCCAGCAGCTTGGTGGTGCTGACAGGGGGCATGAACACTGAAGCTTTCTTT

v_call: TRBV9
d_call: TRBD1
j_call: TRBJ1-2
clone_size: .
cdr3_aa: CASSVDGRGEGYTF
cdr3_nt: TGTGCCAGCAGCGTAGACGGCAGGGGGGAGGGCTACACCTTC

v_call: TRBV19
d_call: TRBD1
j_call: TRBJ2-7
clone_size: .
cdr3_aa: CASSMGTGVRYEQYF
cdr3_nt: TGTGCCAGTAGTATGGGGACAGGGGTACGGTACGAGCAGTACTTC

v_call: TRBV27
d_call: TRBD2
j_call: TRBJ2-1
clone_size: .
cdr3_aa: CASSLSGTSGYNEQFF
cdr3_nt: TGTGCCAGCAGTTTATCCGGGACTAGCGGGTACAATGAGCAGTTCTTC

v_call: TRBV27
d_call: .
j_call: TRBJ1-3
clone_size: .
cdr3_aa: CASSSRYAGAISGNTIYF
cdr3_nt: TGTGCCAGCAGTTCTCGATACGCAGGGGCCATCTCTGGAAACACCATATATTTT

v_call: TRBV7-9
d_call: TRBD1
j_call: TRBJ2-2
clone_size: once
cdr3_aa: CASSSNGDSHSAGELFF
cdr3_nt: TGTGCCAGCAGCTCAAATGGGGACAGCCATTCCGCCGGGGAGCTGTTTTTT